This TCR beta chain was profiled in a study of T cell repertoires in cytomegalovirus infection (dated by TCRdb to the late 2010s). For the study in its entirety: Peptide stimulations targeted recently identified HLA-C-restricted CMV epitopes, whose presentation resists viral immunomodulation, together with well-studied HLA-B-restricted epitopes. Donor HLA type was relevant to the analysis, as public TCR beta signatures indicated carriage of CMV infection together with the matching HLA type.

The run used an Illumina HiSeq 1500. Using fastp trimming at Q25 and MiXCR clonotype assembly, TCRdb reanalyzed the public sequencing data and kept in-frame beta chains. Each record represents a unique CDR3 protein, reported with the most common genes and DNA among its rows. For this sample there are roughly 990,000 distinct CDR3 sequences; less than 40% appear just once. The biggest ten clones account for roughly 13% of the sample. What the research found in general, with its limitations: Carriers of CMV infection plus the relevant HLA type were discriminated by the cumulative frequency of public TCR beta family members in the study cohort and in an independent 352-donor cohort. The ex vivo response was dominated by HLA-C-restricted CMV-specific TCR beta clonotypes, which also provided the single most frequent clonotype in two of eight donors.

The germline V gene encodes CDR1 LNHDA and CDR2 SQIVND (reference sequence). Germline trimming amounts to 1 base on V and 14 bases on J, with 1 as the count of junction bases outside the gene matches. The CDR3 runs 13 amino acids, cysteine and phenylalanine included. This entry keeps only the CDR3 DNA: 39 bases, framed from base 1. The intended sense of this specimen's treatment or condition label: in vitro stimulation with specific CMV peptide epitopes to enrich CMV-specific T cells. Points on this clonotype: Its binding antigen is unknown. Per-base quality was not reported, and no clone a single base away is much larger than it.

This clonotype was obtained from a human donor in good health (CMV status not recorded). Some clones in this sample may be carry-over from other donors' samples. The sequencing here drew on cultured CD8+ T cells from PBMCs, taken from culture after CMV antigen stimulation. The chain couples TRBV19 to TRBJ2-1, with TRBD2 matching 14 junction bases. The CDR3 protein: CASSIGGLAGEFF. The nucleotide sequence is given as TGTGCCAGTAGTATAGGGGGACTAGCGGGGGAGTTCTTC.